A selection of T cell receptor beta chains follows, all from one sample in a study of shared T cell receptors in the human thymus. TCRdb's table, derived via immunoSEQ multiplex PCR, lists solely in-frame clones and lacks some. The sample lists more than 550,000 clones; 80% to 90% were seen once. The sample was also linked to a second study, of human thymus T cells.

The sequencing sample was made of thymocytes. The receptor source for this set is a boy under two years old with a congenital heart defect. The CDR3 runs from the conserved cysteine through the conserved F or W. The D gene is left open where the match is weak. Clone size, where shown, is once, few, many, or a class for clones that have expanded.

cdr3_nt: TGTGCCAGTAGTATTGTTAAGGTGCTAGCGGGAGCCTCCAAAAACATTCAGTACTTC
cdr3_aa: CASSIVKVLAGASKNIQYF
clone_size: once
j_call: TRBJ2-4
d_call: TRBD2
v_call: TRBV19

cdr3_nt: TGTGCCAGCAGCTTAGTACTGTCTGGGGCCAACGTCCTGACTTTC
cdr3_aa: CASSLVLSGANVLTF
clone_size: NA
j_call: TRBJ2-6
d_call: NA
v_call: TRBV7-9

cdr3_nt: TGTGCCAGCTCACCAAGTACAGGGAAGGGCTACACCTTC
cdr3_aa: CASSPSTGKGYTF
clone_size: NA
j_call: TRBJ1-2
d_call: NA
v_call: TRBV18

cdr3_nt: TGTGCCAGCAGCCCCAGAACAGGGGGGGAGACCCAGTACTTC
cdr3_aa: CASSPRTGGETQYF
clone_size: NA
j_call: TRBJ2-5
d_call: TRBD1
v_call: TRBV9

cdr3_nt: TGTGCCAGCAGCTTAGTCCACGTTAGAAAATTCATGAACACTGAAGCTTTCTTT
cdr3_aa: CASSLVHVRKFMNTEAFF
clone_size: NA
j_call: TRBJ1-1
d_call: NA
v_call: TRBV28

cdr3_nt: TGTGCCAGCAGAACTAGGGCCATCCAAGAGACCCAGTACTTC
cdr3_aa: CASRTRAIQETQYF
clone_size: once
j_call: TRBJ2-5
d_call: NA
v_call: TRBV6-6

cdr3_nt: TGTGCCAGCAGCAGGCCGGGACAGCATCTTAGCTCCTACGAGCAGTACTTC
cdr3_aa: CASSRPGQHLSSYEQYF
clone_size: NA
j_call: TRBJ2-7
d_call: TRBD1
v_call: TRBV5-8

cdr3_nt: TGTGCCAGCAGCTTAGGGGGCCACTCTGGGGCCAACGTCCTGACTTTC
cdr3_aa: CASSLGGHSGANVLTF
clone_size: NA
j_call: TRBJ2-6
d_call: TRBD1
v_call: TRBV5-4

cdr3_nt: TGTGCCAGCAGCTTACGGGGACAGGGCTCCTACGAGCAGTACTTC
cdr3_aa: CASSLRGQGSYEQYF
clone_size: NA
j_call: TRBJ2-7
d_call: TRBD1
v_call: TRBV5-6

cdr3_nt: TGTGCCACCAGCAGACGGGGGGACATCGACACAGATACGCAGTATTTT
cdr3_aa: CATSRRGDIDTDTQYF
clone_size: NA
j_call: TRBJ2-3
d_call: NA
v_call: TRBV15

cdr3_nt: TGTGCCAGCAGTTTTCTAGCCAAAAACATTCAGTACTTC
cdr3_aa: CASSFLAKNIQYF
clone_size: NA
j_call: TRBJ2-4
d_call: NA
v_call: TRBV28

cdr3_nt: TGTGCCAGCACCCTGTCCCCGGTGTGGGGGGGCGAATCCCCACTCAAAAACATTCAGTACTTC
cdr3_aa: CASTLSPVWGGESPLKNIQYF
clone_size: NA
j_call: TRBJ2-4
d_call: NA
v_call: TRBV27

cdr3_nt: TGTGCCAGCAGCCAAGAGGGGACGGAGGGCGGTGGCTACACCTTC
cdr3_aa: CASSQEGTEGGGYTF
clone_size: once
j_call: TRBJ1-2
d_call: NA
v_call: TRBV14

cdr3_nt: TGTGCCAGCAGCGTCGCAGGGATCTGGCCCAAAGATACGCAGTATTTT
cdr3_aa: CASSVAGIWPKDTQYF
clone_size: once
j_call: TRBJ2-3
d_call: NA
v_call: TRBV9

cdr3_nt: TGTGCCAGCAGCCAAGTGCCCCGTGTGCCGAGCTCCTATAATTCCCCCCTCCACTTT
cdr3_aa: CASSQVPRVPSSYNSPLHF
clone_size: NA
j_call: TRBJ1-6
d_call: NA
v_call: TRBV4-2

cdr3_nt: TGTGCCAGCAGTTTCTCCACTCTGATGCGGAGGAACACAGATACGCAGTATTTT
cdr3_aa: CASSFSTLMRRNTDTQYF
clone_size: NA
j_call: TRBJ2-3
d_call: NA
v_call: TRBV28

cdr3_nt: TGCGCCAGCAGCCAGAAACTAGCGGGAGTATCCTACGAGCAGTACTTC
cdr3_aa: CASSQKLAGVSYEQYF
clone_size: NA
j_call: TRBJ2-7
d_call: TRBD2
v_call: TRBV4-3

cdr3_nt: TGTGCCAGCAGCGGAGAGTTATTCAGGGGTGGCTACACCTTC
cdr3_aa: CASSGELFRGGYTF
clone_size: NA
j_call: TRBJ1-2
d_call: NA
v_call: TRBV5-5

cdr3_nt: TGTGCCAGCAGTTACTCGGACAGGGTCGGGACTGAAGCTTTCTTT
cdr3_aa: CASSYSDRVGTEAFF
clone_size: NA
j_call: TRBJ1-1
d_call: TRBD1
v_call: TRBV6-5

cdr3_nt: TGTGCCAGCAGCCAAGATCGAGGGGGCAGGGATCAGCCCCAGCATTTT
cdr3_aa: CASSQDRGGRDQPQHF
clone_size: NA
j_call: TRBJ1-5
d_call: TRBD1
v_call: TRBV4-2

cdr3_nt: TGTGCCAGCAGCTCTATCCGGGACAGAAACATTCAGTACTTC
cdr3_aa: CASSSIRDRNIQYF
clone_size: once
j_call: TRBJ2-4
d_call: TRBD1
v_call: TRBV6-6

cdr3_nt: TGCGCCAGCAGTACAGGGCACCAAGAGACCCAGTACTTC
cdr3_aa: CASSTGHQETQYF
clone_size: NA
j_call: TRBJ2-5
d_call: NA
v_call: TRBV5-1

cdr3_nt: TGTGCCAGCAGCTTAGAGGGGATAGCCAAAAACATTCAGTACTTC
cdr3_aa: CASSLEGIAKNIQYF
clone_size: NA
j_call: TRBJ2-4
d_call: NA
v_call: TRBV7-2

cdr3_nt: TGTGCCACCAGCAGACAGGGGAGACTTTTCTACGAGCAGTACTTC
cdr3_aa: CATSRQGRLFYEQYF
clone_size: NA
j_call: TRBJ2-7
d_call: NA
v_call: TRBV15

cdr3_nt: TGCGCCAGCAGCCAAGATCCCCAGGGCTTTCTGGGAAACACCATATATTTT
cdr3_aa: CASSQDPQGFLGNTIYF
clone_size: NA
j_call: TRBJ1-3
d_call: NA
v_call: TRBV4-1

cdr3_nt: TGTGCCAGCAGCGTAGTGCAGGGGGCTAGTAGTGAAAAACTGTTTTTT
cdr3_aa: CASSVVQGASSEKLFF
clone_size: NA
j_call: TRBJ1-4
d_call: TRBD1
v_call: TRBV9

cdr3_nt: TGTGCCAGCAGCTTTCAGACAGTTTGGGAGACCCAGTACTTC
cdr3_aa: CASSFQTVWETQYF
clone_size: NA
j_call: TRBJ2-5
d_call: NA
v_call: TRBV5-6

cdr3_nt: TGTGCCAGTAGTGCGACAGGCGGCGCCTACGAGCAGTACTTC
cdr3_aa: CASSATGGAYEQYF
clone_size: NA
j_call: TRBJ2-7
d_call: NA
v_call: TRBV19

cdr3_nt: TGTGCCAGCAGCTTAGGGACTAGCGGGTGCGAGCAGTACTTC
cdr3_aa: CASSLGTSGCEQYF
clone_size: NA
j_call: TRBJ2-7
d_call: TRBD2
v_call: TRBV7-9

cdr3_nt: TGTGCCAGCAGCTTATACCAGCGGGGCCAATCCAAAAACATTCAGTACTTC
cdr3_aa: CASSLYQRGQSKNIQYF
clone_size: NA
j_call: TRBJ2-4
d_call: TRBD2
v_call: TRBV7-2

cdr3_nt: TGTGCCAGCAGTTTTCCAGGGCGCACCGGGGAGCTGTTTTTT
cdr3_aa: CASSFPGRTGELFF
clone_size: NA
j_call: TRBJ2-2
d_call: NA
v_call: TRBV28

cdr3_nt: TGTGCTAGTGGTTTGATGAGACGGGATCTCACCACAGATACGCAGTATTTT
cdr3_aa: CASGLMRRDLTTDTQYF
clone_size: NA
j_call: TRBJ2-3
d_call: NA
v_call: TRBV12-5

cdr3_nt: TGTGCCAGCAGTTACGTGGGAGAAGGGTTCAAAAACATTCAGTACTTC
cdr3_aa: CASSYVGEGFKNIQYF
clone_size: NA
j_call: TRBJ2-4
d_call: NA
v_call: TRBV6-5

cdr3_nt: TGCGCCAGCAGCCAACAAGAAGATAGCCCTGAAGCTTTCTTT
cdr3_aa: CASSQQEDSPEAFF
clone_size: NA
j_call: TRBJ1-1
d_call: NA
v_call: TRBV4-3

cdr3_nt: TGTGCCAGCAGCTTAGGTATAGCCCCAGATACGCAGTATTTT
cdr3_aa: CASSLGIAPDTQYF
clone_size: NA
j_call: TRBJ2-3
d_call: NA
v_call: TRBV11-2

cdr3_nt: TGTGCCAGCAGCTACGTTCAGGGGTCGCTTAACAATCAGCCCCAGCATTTT
cdr3_aa: CASSYVQGSLNNQPQHF
clone_size: NA
j_call: TRBJ1-5
d_call: NA
v_call: TRBV7-9

cdr3_nt: TGTGCCAGCAACGGTAATAGCAATCAGCCCCAGCATTTT
cdr3_aa: CASNGNSNQPQHF
clone_size: NA
j_call: TRBJ1-5
d_call: NA
v_call: TRBV28

cdr3_nt: TGTGCCAGCAGTCTAATACAGGGGAACACTGAAGCTTTCTTT
cdr3_aa: CASSLIQGNTEAFF
clone_size: NA
j_call: TRBJ1-1
d_call: NA
v_call: TRBV27

cdr3_nt: TGTGCCAGCAGCTTACTAGCGGGGGGCACCCAAGAGACCCAGTACTTC
cdr3_aa: CASSLLAGGTQETQYF
clone_size: NA
j_call: TRBJ2-5
d_call: TRBD2
v_call: TRBV5-4

cdr3_nt: TGTGCCAGCAGCGCCCGGGACAGGGATGAAAAACTGTTTTTT
cdr3_aa: CASSARDRDEKLFF
clone_size: NA
j_call: TRBJ1-4
d_call: TRBD1
v_call: TRBV11-2

cdr3_nt: TGTGCCAGCAGTGCAGGACAGGGGTCGGCAGCTTTCTTT
cdr3_aa: CASSAGQGSAAFF
clone_size: NA
j_call: TRBJ1-1
d_call: TRBD1
v_call: TRBV6-4

cdr3_nt: TGTGCCAGCAGCCGCGGACAGGACACTGAAGCTTTCTTT
cdr3_aa: CASSRGQDTEAFF
clone_size: NA
j_call: TRBJ1-1
d_call: TRBD1
v_call: TRBV7-2

cdr3_nt: TGCGCCAGCAGCCAAGCGACCCGGGCCGGGACTGAGTACAATGAGCAGTTCTTC
cdr3_aa: CASSQATRAGTEYNEQFF
clone_size: NA
j_call: TRBJ2-1
d_call: NA
v_call: TRBV4-1

cdr3_nt: TGTGCCAGCAGCTCAACAGGGGACCTTAGCAATCAGCCCCAGCATTTT
cdr3_aa: CASSSTGDLSNQPQHF
clone_size: NA
j_call: TRBJ1-5
d_call: TRBD1
v_call: TRBV7-2

cdr3_nt: TGTGCCAGCAGTCACACAGGAACGGATACGCAGTATTTT
cdr3_aa: CASSHTGTDTQYF
clone_size: NA
j_call: TRBJ2-3
d_call: NA
v_call: TRBV7-9

cdr3_nt: TGCGCCAGCAGCTTTGGTGCCGCGGGACCCAGCACAGATACGCAGTATTTT
cdr3_aa: CASSFGAAGPSTDTQYF
clone_size: NA
j_call: TRBJ2-3
d_call: NA
v_call: TRBV5-1

cdr3_nt: TGTGCCAGCAGCTTTCTGGGACAGGTCAGAGAGACCCAGTACTTC
cdr3_aa: CASSFLGQVRETQYF
clone_size: NA
j_call: TRBJ2-5
d_call: TRBD1
v_call: TRBV5-6

cdr3_nt: TGTGCCAGTACCCCCTGTAGGGAGGACATTGACATTCGGGGCTACACCTTC
cdr3_aa: CASTPCREDIDIRGYTF
clone_size: NA
j_call: TRBJ1-2
d_call: NA
v_call: TRBV19

cdr3_nt: TGCAGCGTATTCCTTCGAGCGGGAGAATCCACCGGGGAGCTGTTTTTT
cdr3_aa: CSVFLRAGESTGELFF
clone_size: NA
j_call: TRBJ2-2
d_call: TRBD2
v_call: TRBV29-1

cdr3_nt: TGTGCCAGCTCCCACGGTGAGACTAATCAGCCCCAGCATTTT
cdr3_aa: CASSHGETNQPQHF
clone_size: once
j_call: TRBJ1-5
d_call: NA
v_call: TRBV18

cdr3_nt: TGTGCCAGCTCACCTCCCGGACAGGCCACTTTGAACACTGAAGCTTTCTTT
cdr3_aa: CASSPPGQATLNTEAFF
clone_size: NA
j_call: TRBJ1-1
d_call: TRBD1
v_call: TRBV18

cdr3_nt: TGCAGTGCTAGGTTGTCCAGTGGCTACACCTTC
cdr3_aa: CSARLSSGYTF
clone_size: once
j_call: TRBJ1-2
d_call: NA
v_call: TRBV20-1

cdr3_nt: TGTGCCTGGCGGAAGATAGGGGCTCAAGAGACCCAGTACTTC
cdr3_aa: CAWRKIGAQETQYF
clone_size: NA
j_call: TRBJ2-5
d_call: NA
v_call: TRBV30

cdr3_nt: TGTGCCAGCAGCCAAGAAGAGGGGACAGGGGACGAGCAGTACTTC
cdr3_aa: CASSQEEGTGDEQYF
clone_size: NA
j_call: TRBJ2-7
d_call: TRBD1
v_call: TRBV4-2